This entry features one T cell receptor beta chain sequence. What it recognizes is unknown. Since a much larger clone is just one base distant, this may be a read error. Data came from immunoSEQ multiplex PCR; TCRdb stores just in-frame clones and leaves some out. This sample has about 980,000 clones, with about three quarters found just once. This sample is part of a study of shared clonotypes between healthy human individuals. General study results and limits: The donor pool, a small one, limited the genetic and exposure-history diversity represented.

The CDR3 loop spans 13 amino acids. Trimming took off 3 bases at V and 0 bases at J, with 3 bases between the two ends. The germline gives CDR1 KGHSH, CDR2 LQKENI. V usage is TRBV18 and J usage is TRBJ1-3; D ambiguous. The sample taken for sequencing was memory CD4+ T cells sorted from blood. Subset described: CD45RA-negative fraction. The clonotype was recovered from a man aged 18-30 years in good health. The CDR3 is CASSPISGNTIYF. CDR3 bases: TGTGCCAGCTCACCTATCTCTGGAAACACCATATATTTT.